This TCR beta chain was obtained from a study of blood T cell repertoires in COVID-19. Overall study: Some COVID-19 samples were acute and others convalescent; all came from the United States, Italy and Spain.

V lost 0 bases, J lost 3 bases, and 13 bases lay in between. The CDR3 is 16 amino acids. Germline V gives CDR1 SGHRS, CDR2 YFSETQ. Enrolled through a virtual design, the participants were between 18 and 89 years of age and came from about two dozen US areas. Cohort allocation depended upon clinical history that participants reported. With regard to this clone: The sample has other DNA sequences that encode this CDR3 too.

The authors' processing: How many nucleated cells were present was estimated from reference gene primer amplification. Assay used: immunoSEQ multiplex PCR; TCRdb lists only in-frame clones, some missing. D and trimming were read from the DNA, whereas the V and J calls and clone size are those reported in that table. The table records about 200,000 clones, about 86% of them present only once. The TCR originated in a woman in her twenties or thirties who had been exposed to COVID-19. The sample was PBMCs or T cells enriched from blood (not recorded which). The rearrangement joins TRBV5-1 to TRBJ1-3, with D possibly TRBD1 on 5 matching bases. The CDR3 DNA is TGCGCCAGCAGCTTGGCCGGGGGATCGTATGGAAACACCATATATTTT. The encoded protein is CASSLAGGSYGNTIYF.